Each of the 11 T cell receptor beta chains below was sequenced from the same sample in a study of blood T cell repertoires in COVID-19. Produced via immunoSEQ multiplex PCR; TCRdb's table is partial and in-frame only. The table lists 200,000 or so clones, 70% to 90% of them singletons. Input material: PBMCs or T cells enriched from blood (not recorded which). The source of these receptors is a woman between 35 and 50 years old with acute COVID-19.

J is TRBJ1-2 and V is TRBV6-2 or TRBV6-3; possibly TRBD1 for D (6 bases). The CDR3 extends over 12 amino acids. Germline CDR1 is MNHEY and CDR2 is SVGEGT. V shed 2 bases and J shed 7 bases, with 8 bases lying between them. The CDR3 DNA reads TGTGCCAGCAGTTACGGGGGCGGTGGCTACACCTTC. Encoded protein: CASSYGGGGYTF.

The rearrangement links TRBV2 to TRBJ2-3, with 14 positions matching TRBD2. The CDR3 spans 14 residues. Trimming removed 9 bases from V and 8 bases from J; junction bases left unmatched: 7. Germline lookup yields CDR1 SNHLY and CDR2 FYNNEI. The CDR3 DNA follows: TGTGCCAGAGGAGGGACTAGCGGGAGAGGTACGCAGTATTTT. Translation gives CARGGTSGRGTQYF.

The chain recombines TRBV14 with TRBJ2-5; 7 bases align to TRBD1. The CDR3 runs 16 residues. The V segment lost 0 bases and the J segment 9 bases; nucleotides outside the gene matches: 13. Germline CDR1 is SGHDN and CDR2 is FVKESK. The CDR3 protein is CASSQDWTGRRIAQYF. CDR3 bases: TGTGCCAGCAGCCAAGATTGGACAGGCAGACGGATCGCCCAGTACTTC.

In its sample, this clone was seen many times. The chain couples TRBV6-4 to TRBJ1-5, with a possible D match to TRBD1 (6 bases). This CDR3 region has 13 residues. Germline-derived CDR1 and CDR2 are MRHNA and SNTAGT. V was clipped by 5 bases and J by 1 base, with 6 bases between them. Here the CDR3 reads CASSTGSNQPQHF. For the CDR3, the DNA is TGTGCCAGCAGTACAGGGAGCAATCAGCCCCAGCATTTT.

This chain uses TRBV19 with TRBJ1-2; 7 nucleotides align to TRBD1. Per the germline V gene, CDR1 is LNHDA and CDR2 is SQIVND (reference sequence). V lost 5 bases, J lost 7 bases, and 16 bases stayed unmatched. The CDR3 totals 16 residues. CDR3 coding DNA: TGTGCCAGTAGTCCCTCTCAACAGGGGCCCCGGAGTGGCTACACCTTC. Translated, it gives CASSPSQQGPRSGYTF.

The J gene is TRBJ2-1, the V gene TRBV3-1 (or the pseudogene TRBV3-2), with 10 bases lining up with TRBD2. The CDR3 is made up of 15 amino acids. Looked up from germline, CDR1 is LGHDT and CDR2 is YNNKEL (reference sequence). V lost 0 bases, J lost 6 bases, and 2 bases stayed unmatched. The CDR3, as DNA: TGTGCCAGCAGCCAAGACAGGACTAGCGGCAATGAGCAGTTCTTC. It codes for CASSQDRTSGNEQFF.

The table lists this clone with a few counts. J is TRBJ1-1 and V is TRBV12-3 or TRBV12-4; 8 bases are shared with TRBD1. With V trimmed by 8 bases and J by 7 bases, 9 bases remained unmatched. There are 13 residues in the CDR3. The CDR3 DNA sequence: TGTGCCAGCCAACAGGGGGAGACCTTTGAAGCTTTCTTT. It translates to CASQQGETFEAFF.

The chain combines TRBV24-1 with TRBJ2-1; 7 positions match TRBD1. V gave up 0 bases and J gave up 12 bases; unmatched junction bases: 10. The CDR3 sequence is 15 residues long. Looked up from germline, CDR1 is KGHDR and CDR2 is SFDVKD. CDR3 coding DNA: TGTGCCACCAGTGATTTGTCCGGGACAGAAGTCCTGCAGTTCTTC. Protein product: CATSDLSGTEVLQFF.

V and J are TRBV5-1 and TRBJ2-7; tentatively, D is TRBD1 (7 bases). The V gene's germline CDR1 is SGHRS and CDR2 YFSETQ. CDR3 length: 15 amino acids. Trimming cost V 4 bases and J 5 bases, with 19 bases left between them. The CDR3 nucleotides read TGCGCCAGCAGCCGGACGGGGGCCAGGGGGGACGAGCAGTACTTC. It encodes CASSRTGARGDEQYF.

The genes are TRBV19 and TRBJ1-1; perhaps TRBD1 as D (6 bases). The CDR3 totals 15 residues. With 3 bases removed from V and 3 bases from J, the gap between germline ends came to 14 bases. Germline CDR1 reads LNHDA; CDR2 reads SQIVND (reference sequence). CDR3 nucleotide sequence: TGTGCCAGTAGTATGGACAGTGGGGAGTACACTGAAGCTTTCTTT. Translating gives CASSMDSGEYTEAFF. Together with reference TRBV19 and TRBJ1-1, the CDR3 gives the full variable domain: DGGITQSPKYLFRKEGQNVTLSCEQNLNHDAMYWYRQDPGQGLRLIYYSQIVNDFQKGDIAEGYSVSREKKESFPLTVTSAQKNPTAFYLCASSMDSGEYTEAFFGQGTRLTVV.

This chain's CDR3 is CASSPGLAGAYEQYF. The CDR3, as DNA: TGTGCCAGCAGTCCGGGACTAGCGGGAGCCTACGAGCAGTACTTC. The chain carries TRBV6-1 and TRBJ2-7, with TRBD2 identical over 14 bases. The J segment lost 2 bases and the V segment lost 5 bases, leaving 2 bases of the junction unmatched. Per germline, CDR1 MNHNS and CDR2 SASEGT. This CDR3 has 15 residues.